The source of this T cell receptor beta chain is a study of blood T cell repertoires in COVID-19. As for the study in general: Specimens from acute and convalescent COVID-19 originated in the United States, Italy and Spain.

V trimming: 7 bases; J trimming: 2 bases; junction bases outside the gene matches: 9. Germline V gives CDR1 MNHEY, CDR2 SVGAGI. CDR3 length: 15 amino acids. Participants were aged 18 to 89 years, lived in over 20 US areas, and enrolled virtually. A COVID-19 case had been met by exposed participants during the 2 weeks before study entry. Libraries were prepared by immunoSEQ multiplex PCR; TCRdb keeps only in-frame clonotypes and omits some of them. The table includes roughly 58,000 clones, about 66% detected once. Sample: PBMCs or T cells enriched from blood (not recorded which). This clonotype originated in a woman aged 60 to 75 who had been exposed to COVID-19. The rearrangement links TRBV6-5 to TRBJ2-3, with 7 nucleotides matching TRBD1. CDR3: CASNIRTGNTDTQYF. In DNA form, the CDR3 reads TGTGCCAGCAATATACGGACAGGCAACACAGATACGCAGTATTTT.